Listed below are T cell receptor beta chains from one sample, sequenced in a study of blood T cell repertoires in COVID-19. Produced via immunoSEQ multiplex PCR; TCRdb's table is partial and in-frame only. The repertoire holds about 160,000 clones, just under 90% seen once, with 10% in the top ten. The sample taken for sequencing was peripheral blood. These receptors were collected from a woman aged 70-85 years with COVID-19, enrolled during active disease. CDR3s include the opening cysteine and the closing phenylalanine or tryptophan. The D gene is left open where the match is weak. Clone size is shown for a subset of rows, as once, few, many or a class of expanded clone.

D gene	V gene	J gene	clone size	CDR3 DNA	CDR3 protein
.	TRBV7-9	TRBJ2-7	.	TGTGCCAGCAGCGCGAACCAGGGATACGAGCAGTACTTC	CASSANQGYEQYF
TRBD1	TRBV2	TRBJ1-1	.	TGTGCCAGCAGCGCGGGACAGGTGGGGACTGAAGCTTTCTTT	CASSAGQVGTEAFF
.	TRBV5-6	TRBJ1-1	.	TGTGCCAGCAGCCTTAGAAGAAACACTGAAGCTTTCTTT	CASSLRRNTEAFF
.	TRBV28	TRBJ2-5	.	TGTGCCAGCATAGAGGTGGGGGGGGGCCGGGAGACCCAGTACTTC	CASIEVGGGRETQYF
.	TRBV7-2	TRBJ1-1	once	TGTGCCAGCAGCTTTTCAGGCTACACTGAAGCTTTCTTT	CASSFSGYTEAFF
TRBD1	TRBV2	TRBJ1-1	.	TGTGCCAGCAGTGGCTACAGGGGGCGGAACACTGAAGCTTTCTTT	CASSGYRGRNTEAFF
TRBD1	TRBV3-1/TRBV3-2	TRBJ1-1	.	TGTGCCAGCAGCCCGAGACAGGGGGCGAACACTGAAGCTTTCTTT	CASSPRQGANTEAFF
TRBD1	TRBV12-3/TRBV12-4	TRBJ1-3	.	TGTGCCAACAACAGGGGCACTGGAAACACCATATATTTT	CANNRGTGNTIYF
.	TRBV7-9	TRBJ1-4	.	TGTGCCAGCAGCTTAGGCAGGGGCGTCGAAAAACTGTTTTTT	CASSLGRGVEKLFF
.	TRBV28	TRBJ1-2	once	TGTGCCAGCAGTTTCGGGGGAGGAACTGGCTACACCTTC	CASSFGGGTGYTF
.	TRBV15	TRBJ1-4	few	TGTGCCACCAGCGGGCCCGGTGGGGGGAGGGTGGAAAAACTGTTTTTT	CATSGPGGGRVEKLFF
.	TRBV5-5	TRBJ2-2	.	TGTGCCAGCAGCTTGGGGACACTGAACACCGGGGAGCTGTTTTTT	CASSLGTLNTGELFF
.	TRBV27	TRBJ2-4	.	TGTGCCAGCAGTCGGACAGAGAGGGGAAACATTCAGTACTTC	CASSRTERGNIQYF
TRBD2	TRBV5-1	TRBJ2-3	.	TGCGCCAGCAGCTTGGTAGGGCGGGGGATAGATACGCAGTATTTT	CASSLVGRGIDTQYF
TRBD2	TRBV5-6	TRBJ2-1	once	TGTGCCAGCACCTCCTTCGTAGCGGGGTCCTACAATGAGCAGTTCTTC	CASTSFVAGSYNEQFF
.	TRBV11-3	TRBJ2-3	once	TGTGCCAGCAGCTTCTCCTACGCTAGCACAGATACGCAGTATTTT	CASSFSYASTDTQYF
TRBD2	TRBV4-1	TRBJ2-2	.	TGCGCCAGCAGCCAGTCGGGACTAGCGAACACCGGGGAGCTGTTTTTT	CASSQSGLANTGELFF